The TCR beta chain described here comes from a study of blood T cell repertoires in COVID-19. Study details: Researchers got acute and convalescent COVID-19 samples from the United States, Italy and Spain.

The authors' processing: Estimates of nucleated cell counts were drawn from the amplification of reference gene primers. Generated by immunoSEQ multiplex PCR, the TCRdb table keeps only in-frame clones and is missing some. V, J and clone size are taken as reported in that table, and D and trimming were inferred from the DNA itself. The repertoire holds 250,000 to 350,000 clones, with approximately 90% as singletons. Enrolled during active infection, Seattle patients were then followed longitudinally. The sample was peripheral blood. This clonotype originated in a woman aged 25-40 years with COVID-19, enrolled during active disease.

CDR3 bases: TGTGCCAGCAGCTCCCGAGGCGGGAGCGGCACAGATACGCAGTATTTT. Translating gives CASSSRGGSGTDTQYF. V is TRBV5-8 and J is TRBJ2-3, with 7 bases matching TRBD2. This CDR3 spans 16 amino acids. J lost 1 base, V lost 3 bases, and 8 bases had no gene match. Germline loops: CDR1 SGHTS, CDR2 YDEGEE.